These T cell receptor beta chains were read from a single sample in a study of T cell responses to AZD1222 COVID-19 vaccine. Clones were read by immunoSEQ multiplex PCR, and TCRdb kept only the in-frame ones, dropping some. This repertoire shows 150,000 to 200,000 clones, around 93% found once; its top ten account for approximately 4.8%. Sequences were derived from peripheral blood, sampled on day 0 of AZD1222 vaccination. The receptor source for this set is an adult in good health. CDR3s include the opening cysteine and the closing phenylalanine or tryptophan. Fields, in order: V gene, J gene, CDR3 length, D gene, clone size, CDR3 DNA, CDR3 protein. D genes are given only for firm matches. Size tells how often a clone was seen (once, few, many) or the class of an expanded clone, and some rows leave it out.

V gene: TRBV28; J gene: TRBJ1-1; CDR3 length: 14; D gene: .; clone size: .; CDR3 DNA: TGTGCCAGCAGTTTAGGTTTGGGCAGCACTGAAGCTTTCTTT; CDR3 protein: CASSLGLGSTEAFF
V gene: TRBV2; J gene: TRBJ2-7; CDR3 length: 11; D gene: .; clone size: .; CDR3 DNA: TGTGCCAGCATCAGGGGGGGCGAGCAGTACTTC; CDR3 protein: CASIRGGEQYF
V gene: TRBV5-1; J gene: TRBJ1-3; CDR3 length: 12; D gene: .; clone size: .; CDR3 DNA: TGCGCCAGCAGGGGCAGTGGAAACACCATATATTTT; CDR3 protein: CASRGSGNTIYF
V gene: TRBV5-1; J gene: TRBJ2-3; CDR3 length: 15; D gene: .; clone size: once; CDR3 DNA: TGCGCCAGCAGCCTTCTAGCGTTTAGTCCAGATACGCAGTATTTT; CDR3 protein: CASSLLAFSPDTQYF
V gene: TRBV3-1/TRBV3-2; J gene: TRBJ1-5; CDR3 length: 13; D gene: .; clone size: .; CDR3 DNA: TGTGCCAGCAGCCAGGGGAGGGGGCAGCCCCAGCATTTT; CDR3 protein: CASSQGRGQPQHF
V gene: TRBV18; J gene: TRBJ2-7; CDR3 length: 14; D gene: TRBD1; clone size: .; CDR3 DNA: TGTGCCAGCTCACCATCCGGACAGGTAAACGAGCAGTACTTC; CDR3 protein: CASSPSGQVNEQYF
V gene: TRBV19; J gene: TRBJ1-1; CDR3 length: 13; D gene: .; clone size: .; CDR3 DNA: TGTGCCAGTAGTACAACCAGGGGCGGGTCGGCTTTCTTT; CDR3 protein: CASSTTRGGSAFF
V gene: TRBV2; J gene: TRBJ2-3; CDR3 length: 15; D gene: .; clone size: .; CDR3 DNA: TGTGCCAGCAGTGAATGGGGGCTCGGTACAGATACGCAGTATTTT; CDR3 protein: CASSEWGLGTDTQYF
V gene: TRBV18; J gene: TRBJ2-1; CDR3 length: 17; D gene: .; clone size: .; CDR3 DNA: TGTGCCAGCTCACCACCCCCCGGCAGGGGTCTCTACAATGAGCAGTTCTTC; CDR3 protein: CASSPPPGRGLYNEQFF
V gene: TRBV28; J gene: TRBJ1-1; CDR3 length: 12; D gene: .; clone size: .; CDR3 DNA: TGTGCCAGCAGCGCGGTGAACACTGAAGCTTTCTTT; CDR3 protein: CASSAVNTEAFF
V gene: TRBV10-1; J gene: TRBJ2-1; CDR3 length: 11; D gene: .; clone size: .; CDR3 DNA: TGCGCCAGTGAATCTCTTGTTGAGCAGTTCTTC; CDR3 protein: CASESLVEQFF
V gene: TRBV6-5; J gene: TRBJ2-7; CDR3 length: 14; D gene: TRBD1; clone size: .; CDR3 DNA: TGTGCCAGCAGTCAAAGGGGGCTCTCCTACGAGCAGTACTTC; CDR3 protein: CASSQRGLSYEQYF
V gene: TRBV5-1; J gene: TRBJ2-5; CDR3 length: 16; D gene: TRBD2; clone size: once; CDR3 DNA: TGCGCCAGCAGCCCTTTTAGCGGGAGGCCTGAGGCGACCCAGTACTTC; CDR3 protein: CASSPFSGRPEATQYF
V gene: TRBV20-1; J gene: TRBJ2-3; CDR3 length: 11; D gene: .; clone size: .; CDR3 DNA: TGCAGTGTTCACAGCACAGATACGCAGTATTTT; CDR3 protein: CSVHSTDTQYF
V gene: TRBV2; J gene: TRBJ1-5; CDR3 length: 13; D gene: .; clone size: .; CDR3 DNA: TGTGCCAGCAGGGGGCAAGGCAATCAGCCCCAGCATTTT; CDR3 protein: CASRGQGNQPQHF
V gene: TRBV7-2; J gene: TRBJ2-7; CDR3 length: 12; D gene: .; clone size: once; CDR3 DNA: TGTGCCAGCAGCGCATTTAGAGGCGAGCAGTACTTC; CDR3 protein: CASSAFRGEQYF
V gene: TRBV24-1; J gene: TRBJ2-3; CDR3 length: 15; D gene: .; clone size: .; CDR3 DNA: TGTGCCACCAGTGACCCTGGCCCTAGCACAGATACGCAGTATTTT; CDR3 protein: CATSDPGPSTDTQYF
V gene: TRBV19; J gene: TRBJ2-7; CDR3 length: 15; D gene: .; clone size: .; CDR3 DNA: TGTGCCAGTAGTATATTACGGCCGGGCCGGGGCGAGCAGTACTTC; CDR3 protein: CASSILRPGRGEQYF
V gene: TRBV28; J gene: TRBJ1-5; CDR3 length: 12; D gene: .; clone size: .; CDR3 DNA: TGTGCCAGCGGAGGTGGCAATCAGCCCCAGCATTTT; CDR3 protein: CASGGGNQPQHF
V gene: TRBV7-3; J gene: TRBJ2-7; CDR3 length: 16; D gene: TRBD2; clone size: .; CDR3 DNA: TGTGCCAGCAGCTTAAGAGGTCCGGGACTAGCCTACGAGCAGTACTTC; CDR3 protein: CASSLRGPGLAYEQYF
V gene: TRBV10-3; J gene: TRBJ2-7; CDR3 length: 15; D gene: .; clone size: .; CDR3 DNA: TGTGCCATCAGTGAGACGGGGACGCTCTCCTACGAGCAGTACTTC; CDR3 protein: CAISETGTLSYEQYF
V gene: TRBV10-3; J gene: TRBJ2-7; CDR3 length: 17; D gene: .; clone size: .; CDR3 DNA: TGTGCCATCAGTGAGTCCTTACAGGCCCGTAGCGACTACGAGCAGTACTTC; CDR3 protein: CAISESLQARSDYEQYF
V gene: TRBV6-5; J gene: TRBJ1-5; CDR3 length: 15; D gene: TRBD1; clone size: .; CDR3 DNA: TGTGCCAGCACCGGGACAGAGTATAGCAATCAGCCCCAGCATTTT; CDR3 protein: CASTGTEYSNQPQHF
V gene: TRBV6-5; J gene: TRBJ1-2; CDR3 length: 15; D gene: TRBD1; clone size: .; CDR3 DNA: TGTGCCAGCAGTCGTGGGACAGGGACTCACTATGGCTACACCTTC; CDR3 protein: CASSRGTGTHYGYTF
V gene: TRBV7-9; J gene: TRBJ2-7; CDR3 length: 13; D gene: TRBD2; clone size: .; CDR3 DNA: TGTGCCAGCAGCCCTCCCACTAGCGATGAGCAGTACTTC; CDR3 protein: CASSPPTSDEQYF
V gene: TRBV5-1; J gene: TRBJ2-7; CDR3 length: 16; D gene: TRBD2; clone size: .; CDR3 DNA: TGCGCCAGCAGCTATCAAACAGGGACTAGCTCCTACGAGCAGTACTTC; CDR3 protein: CASSYQTGTSSYEQYF
V gene: TRBV2; J gene: TRBJ1-2; CDR3 length: 13; D gene: TRBD1; clone size: .; CDR3 DNA: TGTGCCAGCAACCCCGGGACAGGGGATGGCTACACCTTC; CDR3 protein: CASNPGTGDGYTF
V gene: TRBV30; J gene: TRBJ1-1; CDR3 length: 14; D gene: TRBD1; clone size: .; CDR3 DNA: TGTGCCTGGAGTGTAAAGGGGGCGGACACTGAAGCTTTCTTT; CDR3 protein: CAWSVKGADTEAFF
V gene: TRBV3-1/TRBV3-2; J gene: TRBJ2-2; CDR3 length: 15; D gene: .; clone size: .; CDR3 DNA: TGTGCCAGCAGCCAAGGGAGAGCGAACACCGGGGAGCTGTTTTTT; CDR3 protein: CASSQGRANTGELFF
V gene: TRBV12-5; J gene: TRBJ1-1; CDR3 length: 15; D gene: TRBD1; clone size: .; CDR3 DNA: TGTGCTAGTGGTTTGGGCCTGGACAGGGGCACTGAAGCTTTCTTT; CDR3 protein: CASGLGLDRGTEAFF
V gene: TRBV21-1; J gene: TRBJ2-1; CDR3 length: 18; D gene: .; clone size: .; CDR3 DNA: TGTGCCAGCAGCAAAGCTGGCCGGACTAGCGGGAGTACGGCTGAGCAGTTCTTC; CDR3 protein: CASSKAGRTSGSTAEQFF
V gene: TRBV2; J gene: TRBJ1-2; CDR3 length: 13; D gene: .; clone size: .; CDR3 DNA: TGTGCCAGCAGTCTTTTAACAGGCTATGGCTACACCTTC; CDR3 protein: CASSLLTGYGYTF
V gene: TRBV7-8; J gene: TRBJ2-1; CDR3 length: 13; D gene: .; clone size: .; CDR3 DNA: TGTGCCAGCAGCTTAGCCCGGACTAATCAGCAGTTCTTC; CDR3 protein: CASSLARTNQQFF
V gene: TRBV6-1; J gene: TRBJ2-7; CDR3 length: 12; D gene: .; clone size: many; CDR3 DNA: TGTGCCAGCAGTGAAGGGGGCTACGAGCAGTACTTC; CDR3 protein: CASSEGGYEQYF
V gene: TRBV27; J gene: TRBJ2-2; CDR3 length: 14; D gene: TRBD1; clone size: once; CDR3 DNA: TGTGCCAGCTCGGGACAGGGGGGGGCCGGGGAGCTGTTTTTT; CDR3 protein: CASSGQGGAGELFF
V gene: TRBV7-3; J gene: TRBJ2-6; CDR3 length: 17; D gene: .; clone size: .; CDR3 DNA: TGTGCCAGCAGTCCCGGCGGACAGATCTCTGGGGCCAACGTCCTGACTTTC; CDR3 protein: CASSPGGQISGANVLTF
V gene: TRBV28; J gene: TRBJ1-3; CDR3 length: 16; D gene: TRBD1; clone size: .; CDR3 DNA: TGTGCCAGCAGTACCGGGACAGGGCTATCTGGAAACACCATATATTTT; CDR3 protein: CASSTGTGLSGNTIYF
V gene: TRBV4-1; J gene: TRBJ2-7; CDR3 length: 13; D gene: .; clone size: .; CDR3 DNA: TGCGCCAGCAGCCAAGTCGTGAGGGGCGAGCAGTACTTC; CDR3 protein: CASSQVVRGEQYF
V gene: TRBV7-2; J gene: TRBJ2-1; CDR3 length: 14; D gene: TRBD2; clone size: once; CDR3 DNA: TGTGCCAGCAGCTTGAGAGCGGGAGGGGATGAGCAGTTCTTC; CDR3 protein: CASSLRAGGDEQFF
V gene: TRBV27; J gene: TRBJ2-7; CDR3 length: 14; D gene: .; clone size: .; CDR3 DNA: TGTGCCAGCAGTTCACGCCGGGATCCCTACGAGCAGTACTTC; CDR3 protein: CASSSRRDPYEQYF
V gene: TRBV3-1/TRBV3-2; J gene: TRBJ1-3; CDR3 length: 13; D gene: .; clone size: .; CDR3 DNA: TGTGCCAGCAGCCATGGGGCTGGAAACACCATATATTTT; CDR3 protein: CASSHGAGNTIYF
V gene: TRBV9; J gene: TRBJ2-7; CDR3 length: 16; D gene: TRBD2; clone size: .; CDR3 DNA: TGTGCCAGCAGCCCCAGGGGACTAGCGGGAGTTGGTGAGCAGTACTTC; CDR3 protein: CASSPRGLAGVGEQYF
V gene: TRBV13; J gene: TRBJ1-3; CDR3 length: 13; D gene: .; clone size: .; CDR3 DNA: TGTGCCAGCAGCTTACGCGGAGCTAACACCATATATTTT; CDR3 protein: CASSLRGANTIYF
V gene: TRBV7-2; J gene: TRBJ1-3; CDR3 length: 14; D gene: .; clone size: .; CDR3 DNA: TGTGCCAGCAGCCAAGAAAGATTTGGAAACACCATATATTTT; CDR3 protein: CASSQERFGNTIYF
V gene: TRBV10-1; J gene: TRBJ2-7; CDR3 length: 16; D gene: TRBD2; clone size: .; CDR3 DNA: TGCGCCAGCAGTCCTATAGCGGGAGGGCCTCCCTACGAGCAGTACTTC; CDR3 protein: CASSPIAGGPPYEQYF
V gene: TRBV7-9; J gene: TRBJ2-7; CDR3 length: 14; D gene: TRBD1; clone size: .; CDR3 DNA: TGTGCCAGCAGCTCCAGCTGGGACAGCTACGAGCAGTACTTC; CDR3 protein: CASSSSWDSYEQYF
V gene: TRBV27; J gene: TRBJ2-7; CDR3 length: 15; D gene: .; clone size: .; CDR3 DNA: TGTGCCAGCAGTTCATCGCTCATTGGGGACGGCGAGCAGTACTTC; CDR3 protein: CASSSSLIGDGEQYF
V gene: TRBV5-4; J gene: TRBJ1-1; CDR3 length: 15; D gene: .; clone size: .; CDR3 DNA: TGTGCCAGCAGCTTGACGGCGGCGATGAACACTGAAGCTTTCTTT; CDR3 protein: CASSLTAAMNTEAFF
V gene: TRBV27; J gene: TRBJ1-3; CDR3 length: 15; D gene: TRBD1; clone size: once; CDR3 DNA: TGTGCCAGCAGTTCCACAGGGGCCTCTGGAAACACCATATATTTT; CDR3 protein: CASSSTGASGNTIYF
V gene: TRBV5-1; J gene: TRBJ2-1; CDR3 length: 15; D gene: TRBD2; clone size: .; CDR3 DNA: TGCGCCAGCAGCTTGTCGACTAGCGGGTACAATGAGCAGTTCTTC; CDR3 protein: CASSLSTSGYNEQFF
V gene: TRBV11-3; J gene: TRBJ1-3; CDR3 length: 14; D gene: .; clone size: .; CDR3 DNA: TGTGCCAGCAGCCCGGGACTCTCTGGAAACACCATATATTTT; CDR3 protein: CASSPGLSGNTIYF
V gene: TRBV20-1; J gene: TRBJ2-1; CDR3 length: 10; D gene: .; clone size: .; CDR3 DNA: TGCAGTGCTAGCGGGGTAGAGCAGTTCTTC; CDR3 protein: CSASGVEQFF
V gene: TRBV28; J gene: TRBJ2-3; CDR3 length: 16; D gene: TRBD1; clone size: .; CDR3 DNA: TGTGCCAGCAGTTCCCCCTCGACAGGGAAAACAGATACGCAGTATTTT; CDR3 protein: CASSSPSTGKTDTQYF
V gene: TRBV29-1; J gene: TRBJ2-3; CDR3 length: 12; D gene: .; clone size: .; CDR3 DNA: TGCAGCGTTACCAGGGGCGGTGATACGCAGTATTTT; CDR3 protein: CSVTRGGDTQYF
V gene: TRBV2; J gene: TRBJ2-3; CDR3 length: 14; D gene: .; clone size: .; CDR3 DNA: TGTGCCAGCAGTGGGACCCACTCGACAGATACGCAGTATTTT; CDR3 protein: CASSGTHSTDTQYF
V gene: TRBV30; J gene: TRBJ1-2; CDR3 length: 14; D gene: .; clone size: .; CDR3 DNA: TGTGCCTGGAGTGTAGCAGGGACCGGCTATGGCTACACCTTC; CDR3 protein: CAWSVAGTGYGYTF
V gene: TRBV5-1; J gene: TRBJ2-7; CDR3 length: 14; D gene: .; clone size: .; CDR3 DNA: TGCGCCAGCAGCCCAACAGGGAGGTGGTACGAGCAGTACTTC; CDR3 protein: CASSPTGRWYEQYF
V gene: TRBV3-1/TRBV3-2; J gene: TRBJ2-7; CDR3 length: 13; D gene: TRBD2; clone size: .; CDR3 DNA: TGTGCCAGCCATGGACTAGTTCCCAACGAGCAGTACTTC; CDR3 protein: CASHGLVPNEQYF
V gene: TRBV7-9; J gene: TRBJ1-2; CDR3 length: 12; D gene: .; clone size: once; CDR3 DNA: TGTGCCAGCAGCTTAGAGCAGCGGGGCTACACCTTC; CDR3 protein: CASSLEQRGYTF